This TCR beta chain stems from a study of cytomegalovirus exposure and HLA in healthy donors. This PCR relied on a set of 60 Vbeta primers and 13 Jbeta primers. The assay was immunoSEQ multiplex PCR, and TCRdb's table has in-frame clones only and misses some. Here the sample spans 50,000 or so clones, over 70% being singletons. This CDR3 comprises 15 residues. The germline V gene has CDR1 MNHEY and CDR2 SVGAGI. V dropped 6 bases and J dropped 7; count of bases not matched to a gene: 10. Sequenced: PBMCs. The chain is built from TRBV6-5 and TRBJ2-1, with 9 bases fitting TRBD1. This TCR was recovered from a man between 18 and 29 years old in good health and CMV-seronegative. CDR3 DNA: TGTGCCAGCAGGCAAACCACAGGGGGCGGAAATGAGCAGTTCTTC. This gives the protein CASRQTTGGGNEQFF.